This T cell receptor (beta chain) originates from a study of CD8 T cells in Susac syndrome. Overall study findings and caveats: The Susac syndrome CD4+ T cell repertoires displayed no clonal expansion.

This clonotype was seen only a few times. Antigen: not known. In germline, CDR1 is SGHTA, CDR2 FQGTGA. V lost 5 bases, J lost 3 bases, and 9 bases stayed unmatched. The CDR3 contains 15 residues. It was with random hexamers that about 0.45 to 1 ug RNA was reverse transcribed. MiXCR, run by TCRdb on the immunoSEQ multiplex PCR reads, gives a single entry per CDR3 protein. The profile shows around 230,000 distinct CDR3 sequences, approximately 95% of them singletons. The J gene is TRBJ2-7, the V gene TRBV7-3; 8 nucleotides match TRBD2. The sequence was obtained from a human donor with Susac syndrome. Material for sequencing was CD4+ T cells from PBMCs. As DNA, the CDR3 is TGTGCCAGCAGCCCTATCGCGGGGGGATTCTACGAGCAGTACTTC. Protein: CASSPIAGGFYEQYF.